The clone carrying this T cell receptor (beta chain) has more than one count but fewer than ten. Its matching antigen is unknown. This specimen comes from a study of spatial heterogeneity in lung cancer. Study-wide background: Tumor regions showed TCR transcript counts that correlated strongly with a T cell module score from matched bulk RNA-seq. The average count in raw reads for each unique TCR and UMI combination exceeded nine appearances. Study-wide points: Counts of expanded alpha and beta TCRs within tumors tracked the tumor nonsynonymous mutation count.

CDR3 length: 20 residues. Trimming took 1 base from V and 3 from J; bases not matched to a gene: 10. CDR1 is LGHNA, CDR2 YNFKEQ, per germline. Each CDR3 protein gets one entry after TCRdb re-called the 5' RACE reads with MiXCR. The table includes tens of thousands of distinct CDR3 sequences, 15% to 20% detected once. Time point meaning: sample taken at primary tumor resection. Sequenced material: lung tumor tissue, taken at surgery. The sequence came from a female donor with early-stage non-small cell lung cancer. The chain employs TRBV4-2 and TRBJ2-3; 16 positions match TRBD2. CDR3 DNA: TGTGCCAGCAGCCAAGTGGCGGGACTAGCGGGAGGGCGGGGAACAGATACGCAGTATTTT. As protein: CASSQVAGLAGGRGTDTQYF.